This T cell receptor beta chain was captured in a study of blood T cell repertoires in COVID-19. Study-level information: Collection of acute and convalescent COVID-19 samples took place in the United States, Italy and Spain. T cells, B-cell-depleted T cells, or PBMCs provided the cDNA or gDNA that served as material.

In the authors' workflow: Counts of nucleated cells, estimated from reference gene primer amplification, were obtained. TCRdb's table, derived via immunoSEQ multiplex PCR, lists solely in-frame clones and lacks some. V, J and clone size derive from that table, while D and trimming were established from the DNA sequence. The sample includes more than 75,000 clones, approximately 89% of them seen just once. V lost 5 bases and J lost 5; bases outside the gene matches: 7. The CDR3 runs 14 residues. Germline-derived CDR1 and CDR2 are SGHVS and FQNEAQ. The source of this sequence is a man aged 45-65 years with acute or convalescent COVID-19. This sequence joins TRBV7-8 and TRBJ1-2, with TRBD1 matching 8 bases. Sequencing input: peripheral blood. CDR3 amino acids: CASSAPQGGYGYTF. The CDR3 DNA reads TGTGCCAGCAGCGCACCACAGGGGGGGTATGGCTACACCTTC. The full variable domain, in which reference TRBV7-8 and TRBJ1-2 provide the parts outside the CDR3, is GAGVSQSPRYKVAKRGQDVALRCDPISGHVSLFWYQQALGQGPEFLTYFQNEAQLDKSGLPSDRFFAERPEGSVSTLKIQRTQQEDSAVYLCASSAPQGGYGYTFGSGTRLTVV.